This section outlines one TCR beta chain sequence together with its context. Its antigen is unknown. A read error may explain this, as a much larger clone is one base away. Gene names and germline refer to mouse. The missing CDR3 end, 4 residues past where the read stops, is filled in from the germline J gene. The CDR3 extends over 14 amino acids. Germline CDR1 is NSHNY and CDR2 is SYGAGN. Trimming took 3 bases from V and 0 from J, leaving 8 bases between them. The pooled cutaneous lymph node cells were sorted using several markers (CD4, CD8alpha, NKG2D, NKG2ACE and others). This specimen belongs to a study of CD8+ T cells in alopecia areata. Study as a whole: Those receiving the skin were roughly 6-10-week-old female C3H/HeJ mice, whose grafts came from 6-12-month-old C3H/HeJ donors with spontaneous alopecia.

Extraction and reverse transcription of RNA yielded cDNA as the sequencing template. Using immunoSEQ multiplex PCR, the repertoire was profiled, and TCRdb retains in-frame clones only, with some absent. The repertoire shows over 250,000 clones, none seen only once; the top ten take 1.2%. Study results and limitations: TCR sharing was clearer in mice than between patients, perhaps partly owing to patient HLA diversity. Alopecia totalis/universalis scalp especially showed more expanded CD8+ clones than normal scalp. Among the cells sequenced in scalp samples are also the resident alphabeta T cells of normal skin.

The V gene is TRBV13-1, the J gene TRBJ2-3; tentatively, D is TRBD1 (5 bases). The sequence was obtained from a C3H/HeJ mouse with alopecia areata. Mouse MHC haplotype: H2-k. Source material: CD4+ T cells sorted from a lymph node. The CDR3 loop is CASSADNSAETLYF. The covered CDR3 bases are TGTGCCAGCAGTGCGGACAATAGTGCAGAA.